Following are 9 T cell receptor beta chains from one sample sequenced in a study of breast tumors, draining lymph nodes, adjacent tissues. Breast cancer patients provided tissue from their axillary draining lymph nodes. Each CDR3 protein gets one entry after TCRdb re-called the multiplex PCR reads with MiXCR. This sample carries 150,000 or so distinct CDR3 sequences, more than 25% of them seen once, and the ten largest clones take more than 3.5%. The sequenced sample consisted of axillary lymph node tissue. The receptors were gathered from a female donor with breast cancer. Some clones in this sample may be carry-over from other donors' samples.

As concerns this clonotype: A read error may explain this, as a much larger clone is one base away. This chain uses TRBV5-6 with TRBJ2-1; perhaps D is TRBD1 or TRBD2 (5 bases each). Germline CDR1 is SGHDT and CDR2 is YYEEEE. The CDR3 length is 17 residues. The ends were cut back, 1 base at V and 4 bases at J, with 18 bases in the middle. The CDR3 region is CASSLLSGAGSYNEQFF. In DNA form, the CDR3 reads TGTGCCAGCAGCTTGCTATCCGGGGCAGGGTCATACAATGAGCAGTTCTTC.

Turning to this clonotype: A much bigger clone sits one base away, suggesting this may be a read error. CDR3 in amino acids: CSAREGEFWTGELFF. The CDR3 bases are TGCAGTGCTAGAGAGGGGGAGTTCTGGACCGGGGAGCTGTTTTTT. The chain is built from TRBV20-1 and TRBJ2-2; D might be TRBD1 or TRBD2, each matching 5 bases. The length of the CDR3 is 15 residues. The germline gives CDR1 DFQATT, CDR2 SNEGSKA (reference sequence). V lost 0 bases and J lost 5, with 13 bases in between.

J is TRBJ2-3 and V is TRBV6-4; 8 bases match TRBD2. Trimming at V came to 4 bases and at J to 11 bases, leaving 8 bases not matched to a gene. CDR3 length: 13 residues. Germline V gene sequence: CDR1 MRHNA, CDR2 SNTAGT. In DNA form, the CDR3 reads TGTGCCAGCAGTGTCGGGAGGGACAATGAGCAGTATTTT. Protein product: CASSVGRDNEQYF.

This clonotype turned up a few times. J is TRBJ2-4 and V is TRBV27; D may be TRBD1 or TRBD2 (5 bases each). Trimming removed 7 bases at V and 7 bases at J, with 17 bases between. The CDR3 contains 14 residues. Germline V gives CDR1 MNHEY, CDR2 SMNVEV (reference sequence). CDR3 sequence (DNA): TGTGCCAGCACTTTGAGGGCTCCAGGGAACATTCAGTACTTC. It codes for CASTLRAPGNIQYF.

The sample holds many counts of this clonotype. The rearrangement links TRBV19 to TRBJ2-1; D may correspond to TRBD1 or TRBD2 (6 bases each). V was pared by 7 bases and J by 7 bases, with 14 bases between. Germline V gene sequence: CDR1 LNHDA, CDR2 SQIVND (reference sequence). CDR3 length: 13 residues. CDR3 nucleotides: TGTGCCAGTACGGAGCAGGGGAGGAATGAGCAGTTCTTC. Translating gives CASTEQGRNEQFF.

The genes are TRBV6-5 and TRBJ2-2; D is unresolved. This CDR3 region has 16 residues. CDR1 and CDR2 (germline): MNHEY, SVGAGI. The germline V and J ends were trimmed by 7 bases and 3 bases, with 18 bases remaining between them. The CDR3 here is CASNPVTQGDTGELFF. Written as DNA, the CDR3 is TGTGCCAGCAACCCAGTCACACAAGGAGACACCGGGGAGCTGTTTTTT.

This clonotype occurred many times. The chain combines TRBV20-1 with TRBJ1-5, with D possibly TRBD1 on 5 matching bases. The V end was cut by 3 bases, the J end by 7 bases, with 19 bases between. CDR3 length equals 15 residues. The V gene's germline CDR1 is DFQATT and CDR2 SNEGSKA (reference sequence). This CDR3 reads CSARGGTEREQPQHF. The DNA of the CDR3 is TGCAGTGCTAGGGGGGGGACGGAAAGGGAACAGCCCCAGCATTTT.

This clonotype was detected ten times or more. This CDR3 is CASSAGDSNQPQHF. The CDR3 region has the DNA TGTGCCAGCAGCGCCGGTGACTCAAATCAGCCCCAGCATTTT. The rearrangement links TRBV6-1 to TRBJ1-5; D ambiguous. Germline V gene lookup returns CDR1 MNHNS and CDR2 SASEGT. V lost 6 bases and J 4 bases, leaving 13 bases between the germline ends. This CDR3 has 14 amino acids.

This clonotype was counted many times. The chain joins TRBV20-1 to TRBJ1-5; weak D call: TRBD1 (5 bases). Germline CDR1 DFQATT, CDR2 SNEGSKA (reference sequence). V lost 1 base, J lost 1 base, and 8 bases lay in between. The CDR3 runs 14 residues. DNA of the CDR3: TGCAGTGCTAGAGTTCCAGGGAGCAATCAGCCCCAGCATTTT. Translating it yields CSARVPGSNQPQHF.